This T cell receptor (beta chain) stems from a study of blood T cell repertoires in COVID-19. Some clones are missing from TCRdb's copy, which holds only in-frame ones; the method was immunoSEQ multiplex PCR. The sample includes some 140,000 clones, about four fifths seen only once; the top ten take 8.4%. The CDR3 is 14 amino acids. Unmatched junction bases numbered 5, after V lost 1 base and J lost 7 bases. Germline lookup yields CDR1 LGHDT and CDR2 YNNKEL (reference sequence). The specimen sequenced was peripheral blood. The chain employs TRBV3-1 (or the pseudogene TRBV3-2) and TRBJ1-1, with 8 nucleotides matching TRBD1. The origin of this receptor is an older woman with active or convalescent COVID-19. CDR3 protein: CASSQGRGHGEAFF. The CDR3 nucleotides read TGTGCCAGCAGCCAAGGCAGGGGGCACGGTGAAGCTTTCTTT.